Described below is a single T cell receptor beta chain sequence and its context. Its antigen is undetermined. The CDR3 contains 14 residues. V lost 1 base, J lost 0 bases, and 7 bases lay in between. Germline V gene lookup returns CDR1 SEHNR and CDR2 FQNEAQ (reference sequence). These data belong to a study of cytotoxic CD8 clonotypes in ibrutinib-treated CLL. Study-level background: The response samples were taken once patients had been treated for a median of about 12 months, range 6 to 36.

The assay was immunoSEQ multiplex PCR, and TCRdb's table has in-frame clones only and misses some. This table holds roughly 160,000 clones, about four fifths found once. Study findings and constraints: Timing of sampling differed between sustained-remission and progressing patients.

J is TRBJ2-7 and V is TRBV7-9; D gene unclear. The specimen comprised PBMCs, sampled after 24 months of ibrutinib treatment. This TCR was sampled from a human donor with chronic lymphocytic leukemia. In DNA, the CDR3 is TGTGCCAGCAGCTTAGGTCTAAGCTCCTACGAGCAGTACTTC. Protein: CASSLGLSSYEQYF.